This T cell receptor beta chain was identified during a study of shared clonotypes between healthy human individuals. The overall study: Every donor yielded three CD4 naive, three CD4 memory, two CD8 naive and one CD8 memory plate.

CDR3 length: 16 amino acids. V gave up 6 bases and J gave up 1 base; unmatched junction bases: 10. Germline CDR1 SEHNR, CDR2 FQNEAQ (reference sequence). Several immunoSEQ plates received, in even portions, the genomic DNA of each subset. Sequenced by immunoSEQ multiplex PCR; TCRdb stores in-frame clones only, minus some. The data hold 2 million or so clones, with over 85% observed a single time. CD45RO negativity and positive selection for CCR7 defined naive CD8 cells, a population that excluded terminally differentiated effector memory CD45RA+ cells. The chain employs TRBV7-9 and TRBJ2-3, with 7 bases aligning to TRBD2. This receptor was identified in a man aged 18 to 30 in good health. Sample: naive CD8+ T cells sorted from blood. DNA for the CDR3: TGTGCCAGCAGAGGGGTGGCGGGAGATGGCACAGATACGCAGTATTTT. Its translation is CASRGVAGDGTDTQYF.